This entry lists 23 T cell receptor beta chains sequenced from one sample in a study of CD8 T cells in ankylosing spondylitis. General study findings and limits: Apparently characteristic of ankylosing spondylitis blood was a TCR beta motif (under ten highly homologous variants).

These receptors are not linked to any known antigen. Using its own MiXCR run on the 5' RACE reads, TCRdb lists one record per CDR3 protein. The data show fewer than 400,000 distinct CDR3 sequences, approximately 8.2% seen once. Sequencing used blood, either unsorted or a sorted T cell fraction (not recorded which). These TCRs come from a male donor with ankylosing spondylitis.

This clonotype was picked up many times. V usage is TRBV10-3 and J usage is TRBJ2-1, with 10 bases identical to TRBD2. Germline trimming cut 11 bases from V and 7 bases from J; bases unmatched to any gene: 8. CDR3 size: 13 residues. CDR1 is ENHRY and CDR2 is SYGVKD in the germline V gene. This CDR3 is CAVTGLAFNEQFF. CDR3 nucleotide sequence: TGTGCCGTAACGGGACTAGCGTTTAATGAGCAGTTCTTC.

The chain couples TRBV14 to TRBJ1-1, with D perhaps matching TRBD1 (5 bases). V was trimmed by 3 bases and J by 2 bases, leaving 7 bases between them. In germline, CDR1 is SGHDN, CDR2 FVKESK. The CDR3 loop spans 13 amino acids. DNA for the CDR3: TGTGCCAGCAGCCATCAGGGAAACACTGAAGCTTTCTTT. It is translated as CASSHQGNTEAFF. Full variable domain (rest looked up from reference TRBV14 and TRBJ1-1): EAGVTQFPSHSVIEKGQTVTLRCDPISGHDNLYWYRRVMGKEIKFLLHFVKESKQDESGMPNNRFLAERTGGTYSTLKVQPAELEDSGVYFCASSHQGNTEAFFGQGTRLTVV.

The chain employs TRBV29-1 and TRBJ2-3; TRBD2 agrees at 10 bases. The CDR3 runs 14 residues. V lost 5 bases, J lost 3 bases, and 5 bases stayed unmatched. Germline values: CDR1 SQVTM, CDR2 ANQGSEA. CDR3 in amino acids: CSVLAGVVTDTQYF. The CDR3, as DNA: TGCAGCGTTCTAGCGGGAGTGGTGACAGATACGCAGTATTTT.

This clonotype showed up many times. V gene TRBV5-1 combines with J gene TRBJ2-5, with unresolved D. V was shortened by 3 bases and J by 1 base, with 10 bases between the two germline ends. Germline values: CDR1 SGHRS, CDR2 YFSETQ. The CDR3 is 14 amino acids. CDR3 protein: CASSWTSSQETQYF. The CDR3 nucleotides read TGCGCCAGCAGCTGGACCTCCTCCCAAGAGACCCAGTACTTC.

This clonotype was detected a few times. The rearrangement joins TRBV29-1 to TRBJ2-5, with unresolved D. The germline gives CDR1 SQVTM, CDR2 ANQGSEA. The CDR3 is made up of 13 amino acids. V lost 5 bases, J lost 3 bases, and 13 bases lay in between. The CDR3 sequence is CSVQRAAEETQYF. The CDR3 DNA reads TGCAGCGTTCAAAGGGCCGCCGAAGAGACCCAGTACTTC. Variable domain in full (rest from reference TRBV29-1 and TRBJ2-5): SAVISQKPSRDICQRGTSLTIQCQVDSQVTMMFWYRQQPGQSLTLIATANQGSEATYESGFVIDKFPISRPNLTFSTLTVSNMSPEDSSIYLCSVQRAAEETQYFGPGTRLLVL.

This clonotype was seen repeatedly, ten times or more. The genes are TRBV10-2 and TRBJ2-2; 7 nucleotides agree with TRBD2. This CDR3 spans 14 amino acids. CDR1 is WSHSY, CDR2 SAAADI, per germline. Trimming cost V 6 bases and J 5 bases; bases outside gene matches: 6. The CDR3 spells CASSPAGDTGELFF. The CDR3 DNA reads TGCGCCAGCAGCCCGGCGGGAGATACCGGGGAGCTGTTTTTT.

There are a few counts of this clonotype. The CDR3 is CASSLQNSGLARQETQYF. CDR3 nucleotide sequence: TGTGCCAGCAGCTTACAAAACTCGGGACTAGCGCGACAAGAGACCCAGTACTTC. V and J are TRBV7-3 and TRBJ2-5, with 10 bases matching TRBD2. The germline V gene encodes CDR1 SGHTA and CDR2 FQGTGA. J was trimmed by 2 bases and V by 2 bases; bases with no gene match: 11. This CDR3 is built from 18 residues.

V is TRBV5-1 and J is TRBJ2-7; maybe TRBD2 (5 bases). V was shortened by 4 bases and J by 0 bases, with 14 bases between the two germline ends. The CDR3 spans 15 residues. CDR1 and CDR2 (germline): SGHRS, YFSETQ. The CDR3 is CASSRTGRDSYEQYF. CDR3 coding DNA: TGCGCCAGCAGCAGAACTGGACGGGACTCCTACGAGCAGTACTTC.

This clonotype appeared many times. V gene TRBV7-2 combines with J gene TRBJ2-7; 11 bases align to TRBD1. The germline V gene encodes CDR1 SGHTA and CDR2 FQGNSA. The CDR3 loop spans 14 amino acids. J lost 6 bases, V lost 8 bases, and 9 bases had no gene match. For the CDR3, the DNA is TGTGCCAGCGTAGCCGGGACAGGGGGTTCCGAGCAGTACTTC. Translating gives CASVAGTGGSEQYF.

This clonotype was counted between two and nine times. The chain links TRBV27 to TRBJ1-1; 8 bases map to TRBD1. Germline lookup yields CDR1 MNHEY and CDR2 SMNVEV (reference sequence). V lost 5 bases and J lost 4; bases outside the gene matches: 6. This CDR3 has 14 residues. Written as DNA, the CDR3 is TGTGCCAGCAGTCTACGGACAGGGATCACTGAAGCTTTCTTT. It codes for CASSLRTGITEAFF.

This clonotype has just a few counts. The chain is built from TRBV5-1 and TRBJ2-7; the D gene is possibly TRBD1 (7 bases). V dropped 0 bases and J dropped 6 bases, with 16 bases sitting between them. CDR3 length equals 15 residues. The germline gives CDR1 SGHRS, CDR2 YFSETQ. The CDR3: CASSLGQGGGSEQYF. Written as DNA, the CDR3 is TGCGCCAGCAGCTTGGGACAGGGAGGTGGATCCGAGCAGTACTTC. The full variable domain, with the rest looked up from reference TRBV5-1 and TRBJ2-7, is KAGVTQTPRYLIKTRGQQVTLSCSPISGHRSVSWYQQTPGQGLQFLFEYFSETQRNKGNFPGRFSGRQFSNSRSEMNVSTLELGDSALYLCASSLGQGGGSEQYFGPGTRLTVT.

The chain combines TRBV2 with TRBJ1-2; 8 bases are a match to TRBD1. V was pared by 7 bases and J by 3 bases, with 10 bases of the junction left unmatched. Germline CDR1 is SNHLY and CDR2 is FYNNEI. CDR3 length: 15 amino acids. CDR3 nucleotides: TGTGCCAGCATCCTACAGGGGGGCGCACACTATGGCTACACCTTC. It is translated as CASILQGGAHYGYTF.

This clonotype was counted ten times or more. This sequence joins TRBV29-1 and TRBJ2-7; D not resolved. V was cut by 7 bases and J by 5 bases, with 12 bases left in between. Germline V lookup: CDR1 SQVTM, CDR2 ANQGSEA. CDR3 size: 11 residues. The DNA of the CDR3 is TGCAGCGCCAACCAAGGAAACGAGCAGTACTTC. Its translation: CSANQGNEQYF.

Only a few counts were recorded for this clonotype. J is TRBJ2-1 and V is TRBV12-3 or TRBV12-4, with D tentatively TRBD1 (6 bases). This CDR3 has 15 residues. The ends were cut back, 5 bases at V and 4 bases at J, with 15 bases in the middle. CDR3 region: CASSVQGLAYNEQFF. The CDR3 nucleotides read TGTGCCAGCAGTGTACAGGGTCTCGCTTACAATGAGCAGTTCTTC.

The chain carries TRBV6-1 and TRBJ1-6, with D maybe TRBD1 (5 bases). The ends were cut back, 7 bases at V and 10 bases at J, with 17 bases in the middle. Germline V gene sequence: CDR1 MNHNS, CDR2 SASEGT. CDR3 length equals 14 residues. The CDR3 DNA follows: TGTGCCAGCATTGTCCGCGACCGGGGCTCACCCCTCCACTTT. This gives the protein CASIVRDRGSPLHF.

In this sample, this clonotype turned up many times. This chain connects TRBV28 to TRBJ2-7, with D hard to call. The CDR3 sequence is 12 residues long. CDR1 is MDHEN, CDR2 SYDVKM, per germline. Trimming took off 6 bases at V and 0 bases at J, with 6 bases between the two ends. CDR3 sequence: CASRGSSYEQYF. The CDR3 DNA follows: TGTGCCAGCAGGGGTAGCTCCTACGAGCAGTACTTC.

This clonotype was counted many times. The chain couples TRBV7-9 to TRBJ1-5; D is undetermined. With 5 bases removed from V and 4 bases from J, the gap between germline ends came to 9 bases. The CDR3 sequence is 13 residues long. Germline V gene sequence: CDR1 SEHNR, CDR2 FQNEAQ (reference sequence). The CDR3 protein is CASSPGRNQPQHF. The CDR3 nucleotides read TGTGCCAGCAGCCCCGGGAGAAATCAGCCCCAGCATTTT.

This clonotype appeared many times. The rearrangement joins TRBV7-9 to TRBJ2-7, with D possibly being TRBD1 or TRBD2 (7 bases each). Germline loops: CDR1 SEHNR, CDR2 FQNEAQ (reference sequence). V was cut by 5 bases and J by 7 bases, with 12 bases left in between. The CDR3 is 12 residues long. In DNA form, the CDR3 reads TGTGCCAGCAGCGCAGGGGGGGATGAGCAGTACTTC. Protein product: CASSAGGDEQYF.

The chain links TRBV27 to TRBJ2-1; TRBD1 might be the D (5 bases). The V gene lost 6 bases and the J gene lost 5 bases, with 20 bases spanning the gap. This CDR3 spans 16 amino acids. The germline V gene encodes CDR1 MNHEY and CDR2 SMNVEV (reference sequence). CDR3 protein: CASSPWGRTTNNEQFF. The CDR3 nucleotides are TGTGCCAGCAGCCCCTGGGGCAGGACCACCAACAATGAGCAGTTCTTC.

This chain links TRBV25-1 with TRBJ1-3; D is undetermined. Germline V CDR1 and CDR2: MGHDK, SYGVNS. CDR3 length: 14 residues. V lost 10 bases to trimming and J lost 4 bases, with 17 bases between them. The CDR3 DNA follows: TGTGCCACCTCCCCCGGCCAAACGGGAAACACCATATATTTT. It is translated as CATSPGQTGNTIYF.

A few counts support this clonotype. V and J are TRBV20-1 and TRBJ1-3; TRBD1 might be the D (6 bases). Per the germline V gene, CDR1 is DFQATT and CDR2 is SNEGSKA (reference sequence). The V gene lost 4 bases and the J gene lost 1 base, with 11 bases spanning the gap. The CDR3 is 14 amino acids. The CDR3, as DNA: TGCAGTGCTACCCTGAGGGGGTCTGGAAACACCATATATTTT. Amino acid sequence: CSATLRGSGNTIYF.

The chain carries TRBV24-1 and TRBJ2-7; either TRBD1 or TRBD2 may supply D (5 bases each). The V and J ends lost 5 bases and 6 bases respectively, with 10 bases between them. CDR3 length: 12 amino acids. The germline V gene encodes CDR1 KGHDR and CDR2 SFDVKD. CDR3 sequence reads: CATSGGAGEQYF. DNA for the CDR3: TGTGCCACCAGTGGAGGGGCGGGCGAGCAGTACTTC.

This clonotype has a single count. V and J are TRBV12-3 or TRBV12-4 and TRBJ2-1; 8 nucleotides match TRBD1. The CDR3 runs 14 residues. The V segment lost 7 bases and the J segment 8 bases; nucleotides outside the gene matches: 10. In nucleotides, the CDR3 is TGTGCCAGCACGGGAACCGGGACAGGCCATGAGCAGTTCTTC. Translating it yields CASTGTGTGHEQFF.